One sample yielded the 11 T cell receptor beta chains listed below, sequenced in a study of T-cell reconstitution after alpha-beta-depleted transplantation in children. TCRbeta library preparation incorporated unique molecular identifiers. TCRdb recomputed calls from the PCR reads with MiXCR, one row per CDR3 protein. The sample includes a few hundred thousand distinct CDR3 sequences, approximately 12% seen only once; the top ten take roughly 4.5%. The source material was PBMCs, sampled from the stem cell graft. All receptors come from a human donor who donated a stem cell graft to a child with Fanconi anemia.

The chain couples TRBV7-6 to TRBJ2-1; maybe TRBD1 (5 bases). The germline gives CDR1 SGHVS, CDR2 FNYEAQ. Trimming removed 8 bases at V and 4 bases at J, with 12 bases between. The CDR3 length is 13 residues. CDR3 bases: TGTGCCAGCGGGGAAGACAGTTACAATGAGCAGTTCTTC. Translated: CASGEDSYNEQFF.

This chain uses TRBV24-1 with TRBJ2-5; 12 nucleotides line up with TRBD2. The germline V gene encodes CDR1 KGHDR and CDR2 SFDVKD. Trimming removed 5 bases from V and 0 bases from J; junction bases left unmatched: 0. The CDR3 runs to 15 residues. CDR3 sequence reads: CATSGTSGNQETQYF. CDR3 bases: TGTGCCACCAGTGGGACTAGCGGGAACCAAGAGACCCAGTACTTC.

There are a few counts of this clonotype. The chain employs TRBV5-1 and TRBJ1-1; no reliable D call. Germline assignment: CDR1 SGHRS and CDR2 YFSETQ. This CDR3 comprises 14 residues. V shed 2 bases and J shed 0 bases, with 8 bases lying between them. CDR3 in amino acids: CASSFDGVNTEAFF. The CDR3 nucleotides read TGCGCCAGCAGCTTCGACGGCGTGAACACTGAAGCTTTCTTT.

The chain has TRBV20-1 and TRBJ2-7; D unclear. Germline CDR1 reads DFQATT; CDR2 reads SNEGSKA (reference sequence). The V gene lost 6 bases and the J gene lost 0 bases, with 9 bases spanning the gap. This CDR3 is built from 12 residues. As DNA, the CDR3 is TGCAGTGCCAGTGGGGTCTCCTACGAGCAGTACTTC. Amino acid sequence: CSASGVSYEQYF.

The chain links TRBV25-1 to TRBJ1-5, with D uncertain. Germline CDR1 MGHDK, CDR2 SYGVNS. V lost 8 bases, J lost 6 bases, and 11 bases lay in between. This CDR3 spans 12 amino acids. The CDR3 reads CASGVGRQPQHF. DNA of the CDR3: TGTGCCAGCGGGGTCGGGCGTCAGCCCCAGCATTTT.

Remarks on this clonotype: A read error may be the cause here, since a much bigger clone is one base away. This chain's CDR3 is CASCSSGNTIYF. The CDR3 nucleotides are TGTGCCAGCTGCAGCAGTGGAAACACCATATATTTT. The chain combines TRBV12-3 or TRBV12-4 with TRBJ1-3, with D uncertain. V was pared by 8 bases and J by 3 bases, with 8 bases between. The CDR3 consists of 12 residues.

The rearrangement uses TRBV7-2 and TRBJ2-5, with TRBD2 matching over 7 bases. The V and J ends lost 3 bases and 3 bases, in that order; junction bases with no gene match: 4. The CDR3 spans 14 residues. Germline assignment: CDR1 SGHTA and CDR2 FQGNSA. CDR3 sequence: CASSFQAGEETQYF. CDR3 bases: TGTGCCAGCAGCTTCCAGGCGGGGGAAGAGACCCAGTACTTC.

In this sample, this clonotype turned up many times. The chain combines TRBV3-1 with TRBJ1-1; D ambiguous. The ends were cut back, 4 bases at V and 1 base at J, with 10 bases in the middle. The CDR3 has 14 residues. In germline, CDR1 is LGHDT, CDR2 YNNKEL (reference sequence). CDR3 nucleotides: TGTGCCAGCAGCCCACTGGAGGGGAACACTGAAGCTTTCTTT. It is translated as CASSPLEGNTEAFF.

This chain joins TRBV30 and TRBJ2-1; TRBD1 might be the D (6 bases). Germline V CDR1 and CDR2: GTSNPN, SVGIG (reference sequence). The length of the CDR3 is 13 residues. Between the trimmed V and J ends, which lost 6 bases and 3 bases, there was a span of 12 bases. CDR3 amino acids: CACLKQGYNEQFF. CDR3 DNA sequence: TGTGCCTGCCTTAAACAGGGCTACAATGAGCAGTTCTTC.

This clonotype was observed a few times. This rearrangement joins TRBV7-2 to TRBJ1-2; TRBD1 might be the D (5 bases). Germline CDR1 SGHTA, CDR2 FQGNSA. V lost 5 bases, J lost 4 bases, and 14 bases lay in between. The length of the CDR3 is 14 residues. The CDR3, as DNA: TGTGCCAGCAGCGCAGGACAACATGCCTATGGCTACACCTTC. This sequence encodes CASSAGQHAYGYTF.

V usage is TRBV5-1 and J usage is TRBJ1-1, with 7 positions matching TRBD1. The CDR3 is made up of 16 amino acids. Germline CDR1 is SGHRS and CDR2 is YFSETQ. The ends lost 4 bases at V and 0 bases at J; junction bases unmatched: 9. In DNA, the CDR3 is TGCGCCAGCAGCCAACAGGGGTCTTACATGAACACTGAAGCTTTCTTT. This translates into CASSQQGSYMNTEAFF.